The entry that follows covers one TCR beta chain sequence. The antigen remains unidentified. The TCR beta libraries were generated through quantitative 5'-RACE incorporating molecular barcodes. TCRdb re-called the 5' RACE reads through MiXCR, storing one row per CDR3 protein. The repertoire holds 300,000 to 400,000 distinct CDR3 sequences, with 11% as singletons. Germline values: CDR1 SGHVS, CDR2 FQNEAQ. CDR3 length: 17 residues. The V gene lost 1 base and the J gene lost 6 bases, with 19 bases spanning the gap. The sample comes from a study of CD8 T cells in ankylosing spondylitis. The study's findings and limits: Blood of patients with ankylosing spondylitis appeared to be characterized by a TCR beta motif of several highly homologous variants.

The rearrangement joins TRBV7-8 to TRBJ2-4; TRBD2 is a possible D gene (5 bases). The TCR sequence derives from a female donor with ankylosing spondylitis or in good health (not recorded which). The sequencing sample was made of blood, either unsorted or a sorted T cell fraction (not recorded which). The CDR3: CASSLGWSPREGNIQYF. The CDR3 DNA reads TGTGCCAGCAGCTTAGGTTGGTCACCCCGCGAGGGAAACATTCAGTACTTC. Full variable domain (outside the CDR3, taken from reference TRBV7-8 and TRBJ2-4): GAGVSQSPRYKVAKRGQDVALRCDPISGHVSLFWYQQALGQGPEFLTYFQNEAQLDKSGLPSDRFFAERPEGSVSTLKIQRTQQEDSAVYLCASSLGWSPREGNIQYFGAGTRLSVL.